This T cell receptor beta chain derives from a study of blood T cell repertoires in COVID-19. Across the whole study: COVID-19 samples, acute and convalescent, were from the United States, Italy and Spain. PBMCs, B-cell-depleted T cells, or T cells were the source of the cDNA or gDNA that made up the material.

The CDR3 totals 16 residues. From germline, CDR1 is SGDLS and CDR2 YYNGEE. Trimming shortened V by 2 bases and J by 1 base, and 13 bases separated the two germline ends. In the study's own analysis: Estimates of nucleated cell counts were drawn from the amplification of reference gene primers. Here immunoSEQ multiplex PCR was the method, and the copy in TCRdb shows in-frame clones only, minus some. V and J calls and clone size are those listed in that table; D and trimming were worked out from the DNA. The data show about 62,000 clones, 80% to 95% seen once. Sequencing input: peripheral blood. The chain is built from TRBV9 and TRBJ2-1; tentative D call: TRBD2 (6 bases). The TCR comes from a human donor in a cohort sampled during active COVID-19. The CDR3: CASSVQAGSSYNEQFF. The CDR3 coding sequence is TGTGCCAGCAGCGTTCAAGCGGGTAGTTCCTACAATGAGCAGTTCTTC.